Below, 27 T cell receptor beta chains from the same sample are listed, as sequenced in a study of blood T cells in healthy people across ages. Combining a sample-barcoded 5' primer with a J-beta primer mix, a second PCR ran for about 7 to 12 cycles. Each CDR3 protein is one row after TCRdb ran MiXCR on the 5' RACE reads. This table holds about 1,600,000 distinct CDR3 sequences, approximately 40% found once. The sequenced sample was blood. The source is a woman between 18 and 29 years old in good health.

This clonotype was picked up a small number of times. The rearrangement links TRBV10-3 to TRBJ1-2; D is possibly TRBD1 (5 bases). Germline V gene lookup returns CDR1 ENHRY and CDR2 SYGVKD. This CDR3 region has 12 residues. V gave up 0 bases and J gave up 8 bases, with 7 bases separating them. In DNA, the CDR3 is TGTGCCATCAGTGAGTCGGGGGGAGGCTACACCTTC. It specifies CAISESGGGYTF.

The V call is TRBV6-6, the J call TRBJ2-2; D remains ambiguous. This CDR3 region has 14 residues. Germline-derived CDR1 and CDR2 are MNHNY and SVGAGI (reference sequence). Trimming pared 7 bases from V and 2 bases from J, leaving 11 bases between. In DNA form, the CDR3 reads TGTGCCAGCATTTATCAGAGCAACACCGGGGAGCTGTTTTTT. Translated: CASIYQSNTGELFF.

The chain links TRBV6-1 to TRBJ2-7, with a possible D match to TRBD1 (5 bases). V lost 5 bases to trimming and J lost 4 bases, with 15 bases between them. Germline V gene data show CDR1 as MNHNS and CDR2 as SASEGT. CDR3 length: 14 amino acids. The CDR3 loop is CASSPKGIIYEQYF. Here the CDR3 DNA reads TGTGCCAGCAGTCCTAAGGGGATTATTTACGAGCAGTACTTC.

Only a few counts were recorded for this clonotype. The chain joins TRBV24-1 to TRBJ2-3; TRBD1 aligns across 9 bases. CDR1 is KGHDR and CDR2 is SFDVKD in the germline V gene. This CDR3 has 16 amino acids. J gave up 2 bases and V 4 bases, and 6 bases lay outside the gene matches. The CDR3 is CATSDPRTGDTDTQYF. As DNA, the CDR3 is TGTGCCACCAGTGACCCCAGGACAGGGGACACAGATACGCAGTATTTT.

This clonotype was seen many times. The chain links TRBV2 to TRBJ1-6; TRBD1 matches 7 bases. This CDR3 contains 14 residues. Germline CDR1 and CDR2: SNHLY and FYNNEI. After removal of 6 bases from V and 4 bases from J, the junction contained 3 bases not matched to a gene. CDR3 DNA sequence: TGTGCCAGCAGACAGGGGATTTATAATTCACCCCTCCACTTT. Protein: CASRQGIYNSPLHF.

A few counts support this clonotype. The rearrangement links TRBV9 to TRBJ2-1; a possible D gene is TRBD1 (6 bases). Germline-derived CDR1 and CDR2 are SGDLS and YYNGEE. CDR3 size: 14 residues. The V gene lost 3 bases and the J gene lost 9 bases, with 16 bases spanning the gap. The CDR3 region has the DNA TGTGCCAGCAGCGCGGGTTGGGGGCAGGGTGAGCAGTTCTTC. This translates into CASSAGWGQGEQFF.

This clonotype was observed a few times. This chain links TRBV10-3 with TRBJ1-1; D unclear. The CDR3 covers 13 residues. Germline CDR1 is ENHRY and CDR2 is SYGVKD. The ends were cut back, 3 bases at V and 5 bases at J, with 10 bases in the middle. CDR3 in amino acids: CAISDRSETEAFF. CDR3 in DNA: TGTGCCATCAGTGATAGGTCGGAGACTGAAGCTTTCTTT.

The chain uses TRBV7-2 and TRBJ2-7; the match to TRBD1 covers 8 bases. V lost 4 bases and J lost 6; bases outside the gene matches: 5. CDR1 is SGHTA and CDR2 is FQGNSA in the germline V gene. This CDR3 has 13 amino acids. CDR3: CASSSAGGGEQYF. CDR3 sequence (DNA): TGTGCCAGCAGCTCTGCAGGGGGCGGCGAGCAGTACTTC.

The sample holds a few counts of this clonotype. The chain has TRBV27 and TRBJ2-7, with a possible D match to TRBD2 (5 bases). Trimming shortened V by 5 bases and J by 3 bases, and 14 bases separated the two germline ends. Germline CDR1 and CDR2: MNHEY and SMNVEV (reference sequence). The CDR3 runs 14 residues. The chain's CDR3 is CASSPRGVVYEQYF. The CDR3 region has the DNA TGTGCCAGCAGTCCCCGGGGTGTTGTCTACGAGCAGTACTTC.

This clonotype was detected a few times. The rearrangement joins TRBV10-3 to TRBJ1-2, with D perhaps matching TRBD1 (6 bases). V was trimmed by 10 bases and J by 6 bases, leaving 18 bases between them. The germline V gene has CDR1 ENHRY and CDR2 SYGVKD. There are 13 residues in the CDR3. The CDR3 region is CATREAGADGYTF. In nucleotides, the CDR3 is TGTGCCACCCGGGAAGCAGGGGCTGATGGCTACACCTTC.

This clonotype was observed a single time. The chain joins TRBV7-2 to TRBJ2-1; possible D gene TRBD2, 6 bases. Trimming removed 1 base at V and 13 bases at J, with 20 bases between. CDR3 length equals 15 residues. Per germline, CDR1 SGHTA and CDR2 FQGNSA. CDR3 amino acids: CASSLVGGMRETQFF. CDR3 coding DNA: TGTGCCAGCAGCTTAGTTGGGGGGATGCGAGAGACCCAGTTCTTC. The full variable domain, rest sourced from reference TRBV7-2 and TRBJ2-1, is GAGVSQSPSNKVTEKGKDVELRCDPISGHTALYWYRQSLGQGLEFLIYFQGNSAPDKSGLPSDRFSAERTGGSVSTLTIQRTQQEDSAVYLCASSLVGGMRETQFFGPGTRLTVL.

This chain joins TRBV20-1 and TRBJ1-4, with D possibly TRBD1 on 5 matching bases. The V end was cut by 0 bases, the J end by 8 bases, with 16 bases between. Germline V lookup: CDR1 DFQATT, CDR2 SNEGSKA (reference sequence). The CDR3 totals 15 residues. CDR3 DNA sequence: TGCAGTGCTAGAGATCGGGGGGGGTGGGAGGAAAAACTGTTTTTT. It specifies CSARDRGGWEEKLFF.

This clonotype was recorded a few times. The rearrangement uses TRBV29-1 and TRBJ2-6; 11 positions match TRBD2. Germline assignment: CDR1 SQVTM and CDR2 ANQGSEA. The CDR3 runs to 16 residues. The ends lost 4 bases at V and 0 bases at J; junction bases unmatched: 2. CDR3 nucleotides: TGCAGCGTTGCGACTAGCGGGAACTCTGGGGCCAACGTCCTGACTTTC. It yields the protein CSVATSGNSGANVLTF.

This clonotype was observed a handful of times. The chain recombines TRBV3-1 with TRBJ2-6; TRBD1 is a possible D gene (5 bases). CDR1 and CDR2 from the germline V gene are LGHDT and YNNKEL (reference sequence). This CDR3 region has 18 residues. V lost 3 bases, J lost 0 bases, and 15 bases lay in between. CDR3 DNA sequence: TGTGCCAGCAGCCACTGGGGCGCTTTGAGCTCTGGGGCCAACGTCCTGACTTTC. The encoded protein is CASSHWGALSSGANVLTF.

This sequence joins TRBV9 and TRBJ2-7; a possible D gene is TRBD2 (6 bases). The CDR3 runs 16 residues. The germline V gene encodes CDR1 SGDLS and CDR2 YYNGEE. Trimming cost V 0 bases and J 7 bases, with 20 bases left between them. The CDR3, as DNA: TGTGCCAGCAGCGTAGCCCTCGGCGGGGCTTACAATGAGCAGTACTTC. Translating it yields CASSVALGGAYNEQYF.

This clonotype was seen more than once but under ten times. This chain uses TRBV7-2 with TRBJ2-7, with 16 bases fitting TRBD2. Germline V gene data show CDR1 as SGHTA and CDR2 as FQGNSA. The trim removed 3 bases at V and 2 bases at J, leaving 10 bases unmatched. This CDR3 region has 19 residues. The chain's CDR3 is CASSLPGTSGRVWTYEQYF. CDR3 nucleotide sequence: TGTGCCAGCAGCTTGCCCGGGACTAGCGGGAGGGTGTGGACCTACGAGCAGTACTTC.

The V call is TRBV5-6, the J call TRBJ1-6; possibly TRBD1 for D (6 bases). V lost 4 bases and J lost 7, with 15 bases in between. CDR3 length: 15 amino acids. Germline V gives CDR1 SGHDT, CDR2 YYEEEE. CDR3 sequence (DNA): TGTGCCAGCAGCCTTGAAAGCAGGGGAAATTCACCCCTCCACTTT. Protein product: CASSLESRGNSPLHF.

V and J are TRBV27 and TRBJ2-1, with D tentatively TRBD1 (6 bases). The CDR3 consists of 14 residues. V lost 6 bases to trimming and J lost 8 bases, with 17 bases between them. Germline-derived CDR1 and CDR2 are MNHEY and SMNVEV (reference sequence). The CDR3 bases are TGTGCCAGCAGCACGTCTACAGGGTCGCATGAGCAGTTCTTC. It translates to CASSTSTGSHEQFF.

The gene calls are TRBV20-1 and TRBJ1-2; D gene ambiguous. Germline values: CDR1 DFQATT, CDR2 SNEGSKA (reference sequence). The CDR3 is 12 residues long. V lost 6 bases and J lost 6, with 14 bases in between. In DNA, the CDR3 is TGCAGTGCGCGGACCGGCCCAAATGGCTACACCTTC. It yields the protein CSARTGPNGYTF.

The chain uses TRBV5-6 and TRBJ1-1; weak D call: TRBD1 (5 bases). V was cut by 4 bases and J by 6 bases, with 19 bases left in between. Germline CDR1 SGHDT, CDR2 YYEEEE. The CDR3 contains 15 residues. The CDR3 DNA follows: TGTGCCAGCAGCCACCCGAGTGGGGGTGGGCCTGAAGCTTTCTTT. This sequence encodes CASSHPSGGGPEAFF.

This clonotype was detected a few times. CDR3 nucleotides: TGTGCCAGCAGACCTTCGGGGACTAGGCTCCTCAATGAGCAGTTCTTC. As protein: CASRPSGTRLLNEQFF. The chain carries TRBV12-3 or TRBV12-4 and TRBJ2-1; 8 bases are a match to TRBD2. The CDR3 is made up of 16 amino acids. V was pared by 6 bases and J by 6 bases, with 13 bases of the junction left unmatched.

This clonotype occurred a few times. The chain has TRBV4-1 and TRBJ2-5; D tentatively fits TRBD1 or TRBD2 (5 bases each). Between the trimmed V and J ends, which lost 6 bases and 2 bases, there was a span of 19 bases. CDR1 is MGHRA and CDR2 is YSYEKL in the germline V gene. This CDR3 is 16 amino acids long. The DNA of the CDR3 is TGCGCCAGCAGTTCCGACCTGGGGACGGTTCAAGAGACCCAGTACTTC. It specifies CASSSDLGTVQETQYF.

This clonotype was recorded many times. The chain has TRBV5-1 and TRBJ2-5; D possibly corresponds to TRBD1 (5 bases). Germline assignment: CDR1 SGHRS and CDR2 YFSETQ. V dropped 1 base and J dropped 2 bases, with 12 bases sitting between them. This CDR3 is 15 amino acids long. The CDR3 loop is CASSLIGADQETQYF. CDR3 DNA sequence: TGCGCCAGCAGCTTGATTGGGGCGGATCAAGAGACCCAGTACTTC.

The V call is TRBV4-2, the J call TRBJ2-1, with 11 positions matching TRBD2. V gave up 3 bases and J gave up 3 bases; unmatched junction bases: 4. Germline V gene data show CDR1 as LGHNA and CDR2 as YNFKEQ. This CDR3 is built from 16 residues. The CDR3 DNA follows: TGTGCCAGCAGCCAGTCCCTAGCGGGGGGCTACAATGAGCAGTTCTTC. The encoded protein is CASSQSLAGGYNEQFF.

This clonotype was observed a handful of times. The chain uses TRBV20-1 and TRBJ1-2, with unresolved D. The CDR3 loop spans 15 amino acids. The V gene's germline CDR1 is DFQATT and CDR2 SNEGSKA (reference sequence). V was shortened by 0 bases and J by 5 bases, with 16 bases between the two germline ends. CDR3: CSARDLREDPYGYTF. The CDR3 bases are TGCAGTGCTAGAGATCTACGGGAGGACCCTTATGGCTACACCTTC.

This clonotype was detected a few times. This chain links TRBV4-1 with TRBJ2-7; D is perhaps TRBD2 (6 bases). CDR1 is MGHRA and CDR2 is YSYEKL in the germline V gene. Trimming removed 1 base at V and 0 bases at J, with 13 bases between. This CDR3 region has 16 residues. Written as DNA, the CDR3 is TGCGCCAGCAGCCAAGTGGCGGGGAGGAGCTCCTACGAGCAGTACTTC. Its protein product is CASSQVAGRSSYEQYF.

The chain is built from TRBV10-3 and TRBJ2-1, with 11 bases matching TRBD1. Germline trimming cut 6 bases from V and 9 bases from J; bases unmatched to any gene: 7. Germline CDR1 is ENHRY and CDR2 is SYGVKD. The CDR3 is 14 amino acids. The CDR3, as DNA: TGTGCCATCAGAGAAGGGACAGGGGGGGTTGAGCAGTTCTTC. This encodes CAIREGTGGVEQFF.